One and the same sample provided the 32 T cell receptor beta chains below, sequenced in a study of T and B cells in COVID-19 patients. Blood genomic DNA input for TRB amplification was roughly 250-550 ng. BIOMED2 TRB-A/B primer pools were used in multiplex TRB PCR. One entry per CDR3 protein results from TCRdb running MiXCR on the multiplex PCR reads. The data show thousands of distinct CDR3 sequences, 28% seen once. The sequencing sample was made of blood. These receptors were collected from a human donor who had recovered from COVID-19.

In its sample, this clonotype is medium-sized. The J gene is TRBJ2-6, the V gene TRBV19; D remains ambiguous. The germline V gene encodes CDR1 LNHDA and CDR2 SQIVND (reference sequence). The CDR3 covers 15 residues. The V end lost 2 bases, the J end lost 0 bases, and 5 bases lay between the germline ends. The CDR3 DNA sequence: TGTGCCAGTAGTATACAGGTCTCTGGGGCCAACGTCCTGACTTTC. Amino acid sequence: CASSIQVSGANVLTF.

V gene TRBV24-1 combines with J gene TRBJ2-2; 14 bases line up with TRBD2. Per the germline V gene, CDR1 is KGHDR and CDR2 is SFDVKD. Losses at the gene ends were 9 bases for V and 5 bases for J; bases not matched to a gene: 10. The CDR3 totals 17 residues. The chain's CDR3 is CATQTSGRAGVTGELFF. In nucleotides, the CDR3 is TGTGCCACCCAGACTAGCGGGAGGGCCGGGGTTACCGGGGAGCTGTTTTTT.

This clonotype showed up just a few times. The rearrangement uses TRBV5-1 and TRBJ2-7; 7 bases align to TRBD1. This CDR3 has 14 residues. With 4 bases clipped from V and 2 bases from J, the junction kept 6 bases outside the gene matches. The germline CDR1 and CDR2 sequences are SGHRS and YFSETQ. The DNA for the CDR3 is TGCGCCAGCAGCCTCGTGGGACAGACCTACGAGCAGTACTTC. Its translation: CASSLVGQTYEQYF.

A word on this clonotype: A much larger clone differs from this one at a single base, so this may be a read error. This rearrangement joins TRBV15 to TRBJ2-7; a weak D match, TRBD2 (6 bases). Trimming took 3 bases from V and 3 from J, leaving 15 bases between them. This CDR3 is 15 amino acids long. Germline-derived CDR1 and CDR2 are LNHNV and YYDKDF (reference sequence). CDR3 in amino acids: CATSRDPGVCYEQYF. The DNA of the CDR3 is TGTGCCACCAGCAGGGACCCGGGGGTCTGCTACGAGCAGTACTTC.

This clonotype has a handful of counts. In DNA, the CDR3 is TGTGCCAGCAGCTCCTCAAGTGGGGACACTGAAGCTTTCTTT. Translated, it gives CASSSSSGDTEAFF. The genes are TRBV5-6 and TRBJ1-1, with unresolved D. Trimming shortened V by 3 bases and J by 3 bases, and 12 bases separated the two germline ends. The CDR3 loop spans 14 amino acids. Germline V gene data show CDR1 as SGHDT and CDR2 as YYEEEE.

This clonotype is judged medium-sized (0.01 to 0.1%). V is TRBV15 and J is TRBJ1-3, with TRBD1 identical over 9 bases. The J segment lost 4 bases and the V segment lost 0 bases, leaving 7 bases of the junction unmatched. The length of the CDR3 is 17 residues. Germline V gene lookup returns CDR1 LNHNV and CDR2 YYDKDF (reference sequence). The CDR3 here is CATSRDVWDRVGNTIYF. Written as DNA, the CDR3 is TGTGCCACCAGCAGAGACGTTTGGGACAGGGTAGGAAACACCATATATTTT. Full variable domain (missing parts from reference TRBV15 and TRBJ1-3): DAMVIQNPRYQVTQFGKPVTLSCSQTLNHNVMYWYQQKSSQAPKLLFHYYDKDFNNEADTPDNFQSRRPNTSFCFLDIRSPGLGDTAMYLCATSRDVWDRVGNTIYFGEGSWLTVV.

This clonotype was found a few times. Here the CDR3 reads CAWGLAVSSYNSPLHF. Written as DNA, the CDR3 is TGTGCCTGGGGCCTGGCGGTGAGCTCCTATAATTCACCCCTCCACTTT. The chain has TRBV30 and TRBJ1-6; D is ambiguous. This CDR3 spans 16 amino acids. Germline CDR1 reads GTSNPN; CDR2 reads SVGIG (reference sequence). With 5 bases removed from V and 0 bases from J, the gap between germline ends came to 14 bases.

In this sample, this clonotype turned up many times. The chain combines TRBV6-1 with TRBJ1-4, with a possible D match to TRBD1 (5 bases). The CDR3 runs to 13 residues. Germline V gene lookup returns CDR1 MNHNS and CDR2 SASEGT. Trimming pared 1 base from V and 14 bases from J, leaving 14 bases between. CDR3 in DNA: TGTGCCAGCAGTGAAGGGGGACGACGGACTCTGTTTTTT. It encodes CASSEGGRRTLFF.

J is TRBJ2-5 and V is TRBV20-1; TRBD2 agrees at 8 bases. The V and J ends lost 1 base and 7 bases, in that order; junction bases with no gene match: 5. The CDR3 is 13 amino acids. Germline assignment: CDR1 DFQATT and CDR2 SNEGSKA (reference sequence). CDR3 sequence: CSARATSGGTQYF. CDR3 coding DNA: TGCAGTGCTAGAGCCACTAGCGGAGGGACCCAGTACTTC.

This clonotype showed up just a few times. V is TRBV5-4 and J is TRBJ2-2; D is perhaps TRBD2 (5 bases). Germline values: CDR1 SGHNT, CDR2 YYREEE (reference sequence). This CDR3 is built from 16 residues. The V gene lost 4 bases and the J gene lost 11 bases, with 24 bases spanning the gap. In nucleotides, the CDR3 is TGTGCCAGCAGCCCCGGTGGCACCGGGGAGCTGAGTGAGCTGTTTTTT. Translated, it gives CASSPGGTGELSELFF.

This rearrangement joins TRBV6-1 to TRBJ1-2, with D possibly matching TRBD1 (5 bases). Looked up from germline, CDR1 is MNHNS and CDR2 is SASEGT. The CDR3 is 15 amino acids. V was clipped by 6 bases and J by 2 bases, with 16 bases between them. The CDR3 DNA reads as TGTGCCAGCAGCTTCGTCCGGGGACCCAACTATGGCTACACCTTC. Translating gives CASSFVRGPNYGYTF.

This clonotype was seen only a few times. This rearrangement joins TRBV6-2 or TRBV6-3 to TRBJ1-4; D perhaps matches TRBD1 (6 bases). The V end lost 2 bases, the J end lost 5 bases, and 9 bases lay between the germline ends. The CDR3 consists of 14 residues. Germline CDR1 MNHEY, CDR2 SVGEGT. The CDR3 bases are TGTGCCAGCAGTTACGGGGGGGCGAATGAAAAACTGTTTTTT. This sequence encodes CASSYGGANEKLFF.

This clonotype was observed a few times. This chain uses TRBV12-3 or TRBV12-4 with TRBJ1-2; 9 positions match TRBD1. V gave up 5 bases and J gave up 1 base; unmatched junction bases: 8. This CDR3 has 16 amino acids. The CDR3 nucleotides are TGTGCCAGCAGTACCGGGACAGGGACGATTAACTATGGCTACACCTTC. Translation gives CASSTGTGTINYGYTF.

This clonotype was counted only a few times. The chain combines TRBV7-6 with TRBJ1-2; TRBD1 might be the D (6 bases). V was trimmed by 5 bases and J by 4 bases, leaving 11 bases between them. The CDR3 runs to 13 residues. The germline V gene has CDR1 SGHVS and CDR2 FNYEAQ. In DNA, the CDR3 is TGTGCCAGCAGCATGATGGACAGCTATGGCTACACCTTC. This sequence encodes CASSMMDSYGYTF.

This clonotype is termed medium-sized. The V and J genes are TRBV12-3 or TRBV12-4 and TRBJ2-1; 7 nucleotides match TRBD1. The CDR3 extends over 15 amino acids. V shed 7 bases, J shed 5 bases, and the junction held 11 bases outside the gene matches. The CDR3 DNA reads TGTGCCAGCATTCGAGACAGGGTAGGGAACAATGAGCAGTTCTTC. Translated: CASIRDRVGNNEQFF.

The chain combines TRBV6-2 or TRBV6-3 with TRBJ2-3, with TRBD1 identical over 9 bases. Losses at the gene ends were 6 bases for V and 6 bases for J; bases not matched to a gene: 13. Germline loops: CDR1 MNHEY, CDR2 SVGEGT. CDR3 length: 16 amino acids. In DNA form, the CDR3 reads TGTGCCAGCAGCTGGGGGGACAGGGTGACTGGGGATACGCAGTATTTT. As protein: CASSWGDRVTGDTQYF.

This clonotype was observed a handful of times. The chain is built from TRBV11-2 and TRBJ2-6; D gene ambiguous. Per germline, CDR1 SGHAT and CDR2 FQNNGV. The CDR3 runs 15 residues. V was cut by 3 bases and J by 2 bases, with 8 bases left in between. The CDR3 DNA reads TGTGCCAGCAGCTTCGGAGAGGCTGGGGCCAACGTCCTGACTTTC. Amino acid sequence: CASSFGEAGANVLTF.

CDR3 loop: CASSKGTGHYGYTF. DNA for the CDR3: TGTGCCAGCAGTAAAGGGACAGGGCACTATGGCTACACCTTC. V gene TRBV27 combines with J gene TRBJ1-2; 9 positions agree with TRBD1. The CDR3 contains 14 residues. CDR1 and CDR2 (germline): MNHEY, SMNVEV (reference sequence). The trim removed 5 bases at V and 3 bases at J, leaving 4 bases unmatched.

The genes are TRBV25-1 and TRBJ2-1; 7 bases fit TRBD1. The length of the CDR3 is 16 residues. Trimming cost V 3 bases and J 4 bases; bases outside gene matches: 9. Germline lookup yields CDR1 MGHDK and CDR2 SYGVNS. The CDR3 nucleotides read TGTGCCAGCAGTGACCTGACAGGGTCGGGTTACAATGAGCAGTTCTTC. Protein product: CASSDLTGSGYNEQFF.

This clonotype has a handful of counts. The V call is TRBV7-2, the J call TRBJ2-1; D remains unclear. Trimming took off 5 bases at V and 2 bases at J, with 16 bases between the two ends. Germline CDR1 is SGHTA and CDR2 is FQGNSA. The CDR3 totals 16 residues. The CDR3 coding sequence is TGTGCCAGCAGCCTCGGGTCGATCGGCCCCTACAATGAGCAGTTCTTC. Amino acid sequence: CASSLGSIGPYNEQFF.

By share, this clonotype counts as medium-sized. This chain uses TRBV30 with TRBJ1-5, with D possibly TRBD1 on 5 matching bases. Germline V lookup: CDR1 GTSNPN, CDR2 SVGIG (reference sequence). Deletions cut 1 base from V and 4 bases from J, with 8 bases between. The length of the CDR3 is 13 residues. The CDR3 nucleotides are TGTGCCTGGAGTGCAGCAGGGAATCAGCCCCAGCATTTT. Its translation is CAWSAAGNQPQHF.

This clonotype counts as medium-sized. This chain connects TRBV6-5 to TRBJ2-6; D unclear. Germline lookup yields CDR1 MNHEY and CDR2 SVGAGI. Trimming left V 2 bases short and J 9 bases short, with 11 bases between. The CDR3 covers 14 residues. For the CDR3, the DNA is TGTGCCAGCAGTTACGTGCAGACACTCAACGTCCTGACTTTC. As protein: CASSYVQTLNVLTF.

The chain is built from TRBV7-9 and TRBJ2-2; 8 bases map to TRBD1. V lost 4 bases and J lost 0; bases outside the gene matches: 7. From germline, CDR1 is SEHNR and CDR2 FQNEAQ (reference sequence). The CDR3 totals 17 residues. The CDR3 sequence is CASSSRTGSTNTGELFF. In DNA, the CDR3 is TGTGCCAGCAGCTCAAGGACAGGGTCAACGAACACCGGGGAGCTGTTTTTT.

V usage is TRBV10-3 and J usage is TRBJ1-5; 7 bases agree with TRBD1. This CDR3 is 18 amino acids long. CDR1 and CDR2 from the germline V gene are ENHRY and SYGVKD. The junction had 11 bases not matched to a gene; V was cut back by 3 bases and J by 0 bases. Here the CDR3 reads CAISDPDRSDYSNQPQHF. The CDR3 DNA follows: TGTGCCATCAGTGACCCGGACAGGTCAGATTATAGCAATCAGCCCCAGCATTTT.

In its sample, this clonotype was seen a few times. The J gene is TRBJ2-7, the V gene TRBV27; 9 nucleotides agree with TRBD1. V trimming: 11 bases; J trimming: 3 bases; junction bases outside the gene matches: 8. The V gene's germline CDR1 is MNHEY and CDR2 SMNVEV (reference sequence). The CDR3 contains 13 residues. The CDR3 region is CASSDRGDYEQYF. The CDR3 DNA reads as TGTGCCTCCTCGGACAGGGGTGACTACGAGCAGTACTTC.

This clonotype came up many times. The chain uses TRBV6-5 and TRBJ2-1, with D perhaps matching TRBD2 (7 bases). The V and J ends lost 6 bases and 5 bases respectively, with 14 bases between them. The germline V gene has CDR1 MNHEY and CDR2 SVGAGI. CDR3 length equals 14 residues. The CDR3 loop reads CASSPRGAHNEQFF. The CDR3 DNA follows: TGTGCCAGCAGCCCCCGGGGGGCCCACAATGAGCAGTTCTTC.

In DNA, the CDR3 is TGCGCCAGCAGCTCCGAGTGGGGCACTGAAGCTTTCTTT. Translating gives CASSSEWGTEAFF. V and J are TRBV5-1 and TRBJ1-1; D is uncertain. This CDR3 contains 13 residues. Germline V gene lookup returns CDR1 SGHRS and CDR2 YFSETQ. The germline V and J ends were trimmed by 3 bases and 4 bases, with 10 bases remaining between them.

The V gene is TRBV6-6, the J gene TRBJ2-7; 10 bases agree with TRBD2. This CDR3 has 13 amino acids. Losses at the gene ends were 8 bases for V and 6 bases for J; bases not matched to a gene: 7. Germline CDR1 and CDR2: MNHNY and SVGAGI (reference sequence). In DNA, the CDR3 is TGTGCCAGCTCGCTAGCGGGAGTATCCGAGCAGTACTTC. Translated: CASSLAGVSEQYF.

This clonotype qualifies as medium-sized (0.01 to 0.1%). This chain links TRBV19 with TRBJ1-5; D gene uncertain. Germline V lookup: CDR1 LNHDA, CDR2 SQIVND (reference sequence). Deletions cut 8 bases from V and 2 bases from J, with 10 bases between. The length of the CDR3 is 13 residues. The CDR3, as DNA: TGTGCCAGTCAGTTGGGAGGCAATCAGCCCCAGCATTTT. Its protein product is CASQLGGNQPQHF.

This rearrangement joins TRBV11-1 to TRBJ1-2, with a tentative D call TRBD1 (6 bases). The V end was cut by 3 bases, the J end by 2 bases, with 10 bases between. This CDR3 has 14 residues. The germline V gene has CDR1 SGHAT and CDR2 FQDESV (reference sequence). The CDR3 DNA reads TGTGCCAGCAGCTTCCGGGGGGCGAACTATGGCTACACCTTC. Translation gives CASSFRGANYGYTF.

This clonotype was seen just once. Possible read error: a much larger clone is one base away. V and J are TRBV6-5 and TRBJ2-3; D not resolved. Trimming took 5 bases from V and 7 from J, leaving 10 bases between them. Germline CDR1 MNHEY, CDR2 SVGAGI. The CDR3 contains 12 residues. The CDR3 loop is CASSTDGYTQYF. In nucleotides, the CDR3 is TGTGCCAGCAGTACGGACGGATATACGCAGTATTTT.

The chain is built from TRBV4-3 and TRBJ2-6; maybe TRBD2 (6 bases). The CDR3 sequence is 16 residues long. Germline CDR1 reads LGHNA; CDR2 reads YSLEER. With 1 base removed from V and 0 bases from J, the gap between germline ends came to 7 bases. As DNA, the CDR3 is TGCGCCAGCAGCCAAGGGAGGGCCTCTGGGGCCAACGTCCTGACTTTC. Translation: CASSQGRASGANVLTF.